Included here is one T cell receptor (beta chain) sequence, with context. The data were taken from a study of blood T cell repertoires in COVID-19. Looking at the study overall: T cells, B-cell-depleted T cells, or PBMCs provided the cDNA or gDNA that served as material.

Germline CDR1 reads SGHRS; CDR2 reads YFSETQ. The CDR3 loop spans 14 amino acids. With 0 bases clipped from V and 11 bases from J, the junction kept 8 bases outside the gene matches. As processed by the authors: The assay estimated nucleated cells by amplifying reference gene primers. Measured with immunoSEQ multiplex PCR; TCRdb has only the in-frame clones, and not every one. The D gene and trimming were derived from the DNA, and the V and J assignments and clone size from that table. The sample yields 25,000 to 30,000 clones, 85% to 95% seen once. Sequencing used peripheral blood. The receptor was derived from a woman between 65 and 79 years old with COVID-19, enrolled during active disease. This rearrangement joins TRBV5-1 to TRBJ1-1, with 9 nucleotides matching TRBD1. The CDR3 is CASSLASDDRGAFF. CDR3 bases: TGCGCCAGCAGCTTGGCCAGCGATGACAGGGGGGCTTTCTTT.